The clone carrying this T cell receptor beta chain occurred a few times. This sample was included in a study of CD8 T cell repertoires and HIV-1 epitope variants. Study at large: Controls were a CMV, EBV and flu peptide pool, Ebola AY9 negative control, and no-peptide well.

Measured with immunoSEQ multiplex PCR; TCRdb has only the in-frame clones, and not every one. The table lists about 95,000 clones, more than 65% of them singletons. The CDR3 has 13 amino acids. Looked up from germline, CDR1 is LNHDA and CDR2 is SQIVND (reference sequence). Trimming took off 3 bases at V and 4 bases at J, with 9 bases between the two ends. The sample comprised uncultured baseline CD8+ T cells from peripheral blood mononuclear cells (PBMCs). The chain carries TRBV19 and TRBJ1-2; a weak D match, TRBD1 (5 bases). The receptor comes from a male donor with HIV. CDR3 protein: CASSIGGFYGYTF. As DNA, the CDR3 is TGTGCCAGTAGTATCGGGGGGTTCTATGGCTACACCTTC. Full variable domain (missing parts from reference TRBV19 and TRBJ1-2): DGGITQSPKYLFRKEGQNVTLSCEQNLNHDAMYWYRQDPGQGLRLIYYSQIVNDFQKGDIAEGYSVSREKKESFPLTVTSAQKNPTAFYLCASSIGGFYGYTFGSGTRLTVV.